The source of this T cell receptor beta chain is a study of shared clonotypes between healthy human individuals. Findings of the study overall: The sole specimen, blood, was sampled, and tissue repertoires likely differ.

Measured with immunoSEQ multiplex PCR; TCRdb has only the in-frame clones, and not every one. The table shows more than 1.2 million clones, with 98% occurring only once. Details on this clone: Its antigen is undetermined. The same CDR3 also results from other DNA sequences found in this sample.

In germline, CDR1 is SGHRS, CDR2 YFSETQ. The CDR3 contains 14 residues. Trimming removed 0 bases from V and 0 bases from J, with 4 bases in between. Input material: naive CD4+ T cells sorted from blood. Indicated subset: CD45RA+ positively selected. This clonotype was sampled from a man in his thirties or forties in good health. The rearrangement uses TRBV5-1 and TRBJ1-5; D unresolved. The DNA of the CDR3 is TGCGCCAGCAGCTTGGGACATAGCAATCAGCCCCAGCATTTT. Translation: CASSLGHSNQPQHF.